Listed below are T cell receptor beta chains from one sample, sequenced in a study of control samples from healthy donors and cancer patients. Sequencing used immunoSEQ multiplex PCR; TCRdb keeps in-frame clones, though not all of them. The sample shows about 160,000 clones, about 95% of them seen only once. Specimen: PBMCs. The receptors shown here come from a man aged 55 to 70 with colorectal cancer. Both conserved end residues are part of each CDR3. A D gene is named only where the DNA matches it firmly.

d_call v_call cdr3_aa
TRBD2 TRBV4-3 CASSQDSSGGNQETQYF
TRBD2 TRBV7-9 CASRPRGGNTGELFF
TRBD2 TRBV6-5 CASRKLAASTDTQYF
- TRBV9 CASSVGDPGELFF
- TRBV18 CASSPPGDNEQFF
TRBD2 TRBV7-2 CASSRSSSGVTDTQYF
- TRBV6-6 CASSYGFRAGNYGYTF
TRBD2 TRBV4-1 CASSRSISGGPLDTQYF
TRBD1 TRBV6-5 CASLLTGNYEQYF
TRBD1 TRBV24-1 CATSDSVTGYGYTF
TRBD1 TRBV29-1 CSVGTGPDYGYTF
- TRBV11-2 CASSLENRVRIYEQYF
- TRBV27 CASSSDSYEQYF
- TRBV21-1 CASSKAGRKGTNEKLFF
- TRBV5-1 CASSSSGYKLNTEAFF
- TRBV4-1 CASSQGRGAGTDTQYF